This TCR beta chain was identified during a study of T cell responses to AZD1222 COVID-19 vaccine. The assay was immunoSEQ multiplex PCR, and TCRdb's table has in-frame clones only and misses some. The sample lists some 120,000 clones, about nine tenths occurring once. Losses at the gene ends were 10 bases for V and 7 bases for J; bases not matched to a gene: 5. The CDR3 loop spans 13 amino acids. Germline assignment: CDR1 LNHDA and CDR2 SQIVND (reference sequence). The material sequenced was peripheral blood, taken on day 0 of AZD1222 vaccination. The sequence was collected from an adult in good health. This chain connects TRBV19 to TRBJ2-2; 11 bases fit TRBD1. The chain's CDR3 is CATKDRGHGELFF. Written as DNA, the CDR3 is TGTGCCACCAAGGACAGGGGGCACGGGGAGCTGTTTTTT.